The rows below give T cell receptor beta chains drawn from one sample of a study. MiXCR, run by TCRdb on the RT-PCR reads, gives a single entry per CDR3 protein. The sample has hundreds of thousands of distinct CDR3 sequences; around 14% are singletons. The sample was memory CD4+ T cells from blood. Receptors were obtained from a female donor in good health, serving as a healthy control. CDR3s include the opening cysteine and the closing phenylalanine or tryptophan. A D gene is named only where the DNA matches it firmly. Only some rows state a clone size, as once, few, many or a class for expanded clones.

D: -
size: -
V: TRBV7-2
J: TRBJ2-6
DNA: TGTGCCAGCAGCCCAGCTGGGGCCAACGTCCTGACTTTC
CDR3: CASSPAGANVLTF

D: -
size: -
V: TRBV6-1
J: TRBJ2-1
DNA: TGTGCCAGCAGCCCACGGGGCCTAGACGATGAGCAGTTCTTC
CDR3: CASSPRGLDDEQFF

D: -
size: few
V: TRBV28
J: TRBJ2-3
DNA: TGTGCCAGCGGAAGGGCAGGGACTAGCACAGATACGCAGTATTTT
CDR3: CASGRAGTSTDTQYF

D: TRBD2
size: few
V: TRBV11-2
J: TRBJ2-1
DNA: TGTGCCAGCAGCTTAGAGGTGGGACTAGCTAATCGGCAGTTCTTC
CDR3: CASSLEVGLANRQFF

D: TRBD2
size: -
V: TRBV11-2
J: TRBJ2-5
DNA: TGTGCCAGCAGCTTAGACTTAGCGGGGGCTTCAGCGACCCAGTACTTC
CDR3: CASSLDLAGASATQYF

D: TRBD1
size: few
V: TRBV4-2
J: TRBJ2-3
DNA: TGTGCCAGCAGCCAAGATTGGGACAGGGGGACGCAGTATTTT
CDR3: CASSQDWDRGTQYF

D: -
size: -
V: TRBV6-2/TRBV6-3
J: TRBJ2-1
DNA: TGTGCCACCGGAAACCCCTACAATGAGCAGTTCTTC
CDR3: CATGNPYNEQFF

D: -
size: few
V: TRBV28
J: TRBJ2-2
DNA: TGTGCCAGCAGTTTTCCGGGGCGCACCGGGGAGCTGTTTTTT
CDR3: CASSFPGRTGELFF

D: -
size: -
V: TRBV27
J: TRBJ1-2
DNA: TGTGCCAGCAGTTTAACGACTGAATATGGCTACACCTTC
CDR3: CASSLTTEYGYTF

D: TRBD1
size: few
V: TRBV3-1
J: TRBJ2-4
DNA: TGTGCCAGCAGCCTACCCGGGACAGGGCAAAACATTCAGTACTTC
CDR3: CASSLPGTGQNIQYF

D: -
size: -
V: TRBV6-1
J: TRBJ1-4
DNA: TGTGCCAGCAGTAGGGGGGAAACTAATGAAAAACTGTTTTTT
CDR3: CASSRGETNEKLFF

D: -
size: many
V: TRBV4-2
J: TRBJ1-4
DNA: TGTGCCAGCAGCCAAGTCGGGCAGACTAATGAAAAACTGTTTTTT
CDR3: CASSQVGQTNEKLFF

D: -
size: many
V: TRBV12-3/TRBV12-4
J: TRBJ2-7
DNA: TGTGCCAGCAGTTTAGCGCTAAGGGGGAGCTACGAGCAGTACTTC
CDR3: CASSLALRGSYEQYF

D: TRBD2
size: -
V: TRBV5-1
J: TRBJ2-7
DNA: TGCGCCAGCACTCAGAGACTAGCGGAAACATCCTACGAGCAGTACTTC
CDR3: CASTQRLAETSYEQYF

D: -
size: -
V: TRBV18
J: TRBJ2-2
DNA: TGTGCCAGCTCACCCGCGAGCGGCACCGGGGAGCTGTTTTTT
CDR3: CASSPASGTGELFF

D: -
size: few
V: TRBV7-2
J: TRBJ2-3
DNA: TGTGCCAGCGGGACCTCCCCCGCAGATACGCAGTATTTT
CDR3: CASGTSPADTQYF

D: -
size: -
V: TRBV28
J: TRBJ1-3
DNA: TGTGCCAGCAGTTTGAGGGAGCTGGCTGGAAACACCATATATTTT
CDR3: CASSLRELAGNTIYF

D: -
size: -
V: TRBV6-2/TRBV6-3
J: TRBJ1-1
DNA: TGTGCCAGCACCGGATCCTCAGTGGGAGGAATGAACACTGAAGCTTTCTTT
CDR3: CASTGSSVGGMNTEAFF

D: TRBD1
size: -
V: TRBV6-2/TRBV6-3
J: TRBJ1-5
DNA: TGTGCCAGCAGTTACGACGACAGGGCAATAAATCAGCCCCAGCATTTT
CDR3: CASSYDDRAINQPQHF

D: -
size: few
V: TRBV7-9
J: TRBJ2-1
DNA: TGTGCCAGCAGCTTAGTGCCGGCTGGTCCCAATGAGCAGTTCTTC
CDR3: CASSLVPAGPNEQFF

D: -
size: -
V: TRBV27
J: TRBJ2-7
DNA: TGTGCCAGCAGTTTACGTCTGAGCTCCTACGAGCAGTACTTC
CDR3: CASSLRLSSYEQYF

D: -
size: -
V: TRBV4-3
J: TRBJ2-1
DNA: TGCGCCAGCGGGGTGGGGCGGAGAGGGGATGAGCAGTTCTTC
CDR3: CASGVGRRGDEQFF

D: TRBD1
size: few
V: TRBV28
J: TRBJ2-1
DNA: TGTGCCACCCCCTGGGACAGATCCTACAATGAGCAGTTCTTC
CDR3: CATPWDRSYNEQFF

D: TRBD1
size: -
V: TRBV6-5
J: TRBJ1-1
DNA: TGTGCCAGCACCCAGGAAACAGGGGGATATGAAGCTTTCTTT
CDR3: CASTQETGGYEAFF

D: -
size: few
V: TRBV14
J: TRBJ1-2
DNA: TGTGCCAGCAGCCAAGAATACAGAGCTAACTATGGCTACACCTTC
CDR3: CASSQEYRANYGYTF

D: -
size: -
V: TRBV12-3/TRBV12-4
J: TRBJ1-3
DNA: TGTGCCAGCACCAACTCTGGAAACACCATATATTTT
CDR3: CASTNSGNTIYF

D: -
size: many
V: TRBV6-5
J: TRBJ1-3
DNA: TGTGCCAGCAGTTACGGCGGCTCTGGAAACACCATATATTTT
CDR3: CASSYGGSGNTIYF

D: -
size: -
V: TRBV7-9
J: TRBJ1-1
DNA: TGTGCCAGCAATTCCGGGAAAAACACTGAAGCTTTCTTT
CDR3: CASNSGKNTEAFF

D: TRBD1
size: -
V: TRBV20-1
J: TRBJ1-2
DNA: TGCAGTGCTTCGGGACAGTCTAACTATGGCTACACCTTC
CDR3: CSASGQSNYGYTF

D: -
size: -
V: TRBV20-1
J: TRBJ2-5
DNA: TGCAGTGCTAGACCCGGCGCAGCCCAAGAGACCCAGTACTTC
CDR3: CSARPGAAQETQYF

D: -
size: -
V: TRBV5-8
J: TRBJ1-5
DNA: TGTGCCAGCAGCCCACAGTCGGGCAATCAGCCCCAGCATTTT
CDR3: CASSPQSGNQPQHF

D: -
size: -
V: TRBV24-1
J: TRBJ2-1
DNA: TGTGCCACCAGTGATTCGTCTAGGGAGTTCAATGAGCAGTTCTTC
CDR3: CATSDSSREFNEQFF

D: -
size: -
V: TRBV18
J: TRBJ1-1
DNA: TGTGCCAGCACGGGTGCCGACGCAAGGGGTGAAGCTTTCTTT
CDR3: CASTGADARGEAFF

D: TRBD2
size: -
V: TRBV12-3/TRBV12-4
J: TRBJ2-3
DNA: TGTGCCAGCAGTTCAAAGGGACTAGCGGGGGCCCGGCGCGGTACGCAGTATTTT
CDR3: CASSSKGLAGARRGTQYF

D: -
size: -
V: TRBV5-4
J: TRBJ1-6
DNA: TGTGCCAGCAGCCCGGGGGAGTCGAGTTCACCCCTCCACTTT
CDR3: CASSPGESSSPLHF

D: TRBD2
size: few
V: TRBV6-1
J: TRBJ2-5
DNA: TGTGCCACCTCCGGGACTAGCGGGAGGGCGTTCGGAGAGACCCAGTACTTC
CDR3: CATSGTSGRAFGETQYF

D: TRBD2
size: many
V: TRBV4-2
J: TRBJ2-1
DNA: TGTGCCAGCAGCCAAGATGAGCTAGCGGGAGTAGATGAGCAGTTCTTC
CDR3: CASSQDELAGVDEQFF

D: -
size: -
V: TRBV5-1
J: TRBJ1-6
DNA: TGTGCCAGCAGCCTCTCAACAGGAAATTATAATTCACCCCTCCACTTT
CDR3: CASSLSTGNYNSPLHF

D: -
size: -
V: TRBV27
J: TRBJ2-5
DNA: TGTGCCAGCAGTCACGGGTTGGGGAAAGAGACCCAGTACTTC
CDR3: CASSHGLGKETQYF

D: TRBD2
size: many
V: TRBV4-3
J: TRBJ2-1
DNA: TGCGCCAGCAGCCCCGGCGGGGGTATTTCCTACAATGAGCAGTTCTTC
CDR3: CASSPGGGISYNEQFF

D: TRBD1
size: -
V: TRBV6-5
J: TRBJ2-7
DNA: TGTGCCAGCAGCGGACAGGGGGAGATCGAGCAGTACTTC
CDR3: CASSGQGEIEQYF

D: TRBD1
size: -
V: TRBV7-2
J: TRBJ2-1
DNA: TGTGCCAGCAGCGGAACAGGGGGTACCTACAATGAGCAGTTCTTC
CDR3: CASSGTGGTYNEQFF

D: TRBD1
size: few
V: TRBV28
J: TRBJ2-1
DNA: TGTGCCAGCAGGGGGGACAGGAAGGGGAATGAGCAGTTCTTC
CDR3: CASRGDRKGNEQFF

D: -
size: few
V: TRBV28
J: TRBJ2-3
DNA: TGTGCCAGCAGTTTCTCGGACACCCCAGATACGCAGTATTTT
CDR3: CASSFSDTPDTQYF

D: TRBD2
size: few
V: TRBV18
J: TRBJ2-5
DNA: TGTGCCAGCTCACCAAACAGCGGGAGGGAAGAGACCCAGTACTTC
CDR3: CASSPNSGREETQYF

D: TRBD2
size: -
V: TRBV20-1
J: TRBJ2-5
DNA: TGCAGTGCTAGAGTCGCTAGCGGGTCGTCCCAGTACTTC
CDR3: CSARVASGSSQYF

D: -
size: few
V: TRBV18
J: TRBJ2-1
DNA: TGTGCCAGCTCACCACCGGGCCGCGGCGGTGAGCAGTTCTTC
CDR3: CASSPPGRGGEQFF

D: TRBD1
size: -
V: TRBV2
J: TRBJ1-6
DNA: TGTGCCAGCAAGAGAACAGGGGGCGAATCACCCCTCCACTTT
CDR3: CASKRTGGESPLHF

D: -
size: many
V: TRBV29-1
J: TRBJ2-4
DNA: TGCAGCGTCGACGGAGGGGGTGACATTCAGTACTTC
CDR3: CSVDGGGDIQYF

D: -
size: few
V: TRBV27
J: TRBJ2-4
DNA: TGTGCCAGCAGTTTATTGAGGGGGGCCAAAAACATTCAGTACTTC
CDR3: CASSLLRGAKNIQYF

D: TRBD1
size: -
V: TRBV28
J: TRBJ1-6
DNA: TGTGCCAGCAGTCCGCCCGACAGGGATAATTCACCCCTCCACTTT
CDR3: CASSPPDRDNSPLHF

D: -
size: many
V: TRBV12-3/TRBV12-4
J: TRBJ1-6
DNA: TGTGCCAGCAGTTTAGTCTCCGGACCAAATTCACCCCTCCACTTT
CDR3: CASSLVSGPNSPLHF

D: TRBD1
size: many
V: TRBV24-1
J: TRBJ1-2
DNA: TGTGCCACCAGTGACCGCCGACCGGGACAGGATGGCTACACCTTC
CDR3: CATSDRRPGQDGYTF

D: TRBD2
size: many
V: TRBV4-2
J: TRBJ2-1
DNA: TGTGCCAGCAGCCAAGGGCTAGCGGGCCTCAATGAGCAGTTCTTC
CDR3: CASSQGLAGLNEQFF

D: -
size: few
V: TRBV5-1
J: TRBJ2-6
DNA: TGCGCCAGCAGCTTGGCATCCGGGGCCAGCTCTGGGGCCAACGTCCTGACTTTC
CDR3: CASSLASGASSGANVLTF